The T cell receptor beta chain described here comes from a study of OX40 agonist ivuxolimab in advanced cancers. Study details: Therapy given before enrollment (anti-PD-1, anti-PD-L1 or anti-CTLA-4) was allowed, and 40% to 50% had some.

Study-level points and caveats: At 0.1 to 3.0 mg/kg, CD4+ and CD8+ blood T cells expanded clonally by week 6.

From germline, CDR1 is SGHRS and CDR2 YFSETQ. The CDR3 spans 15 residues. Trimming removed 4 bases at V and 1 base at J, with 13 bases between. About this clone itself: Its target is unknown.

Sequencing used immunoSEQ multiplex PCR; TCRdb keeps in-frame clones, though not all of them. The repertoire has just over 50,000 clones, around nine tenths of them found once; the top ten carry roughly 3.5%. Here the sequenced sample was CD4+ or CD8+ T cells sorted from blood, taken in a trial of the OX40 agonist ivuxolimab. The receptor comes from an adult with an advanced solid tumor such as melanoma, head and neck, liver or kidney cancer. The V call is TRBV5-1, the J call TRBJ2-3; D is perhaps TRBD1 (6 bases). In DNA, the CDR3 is TGCGCCAGCAGCCCCAGGACAGAGCGCACAGATACGCAGTATTTT. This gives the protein CASSPRTERTDTQYF.